Presented here are 30 T cell receptor beta chains from one specimen sequenced in a study of liver allograft versus peripheral blood T cells. Study-wide background: Transplanted-liver T cell receptor repertoires were compared with recipients' peripheral blood repertoires.

TCRdb independently ran MiXCR on the reads; one entry per CDR3 protein. The sample lists over 2,000 distinct CDR3 sequences; 15% to 20% were seen once. These receptors came from a human patient who had a liver transplant. The graft donor may have contributed some T cells.

By its share, this clonotype is hyperexpanded (1% or more). This chain joins TRBV18 and TRBJ1-5; the match to TRBD1 covers 9 bases. The V gene end was trimmed by 3 bases and the J gene end by 4 bases; junction bases not matched to a gene: 4. Germline assignment: CDR1 KGHSH and CDR2 LQKENI. The CDR3 covers 15 residues. The CDR3 region is CASSPDRGGNQPQHF. In DNA, the CDR3 is TGTGCCAGCTCACCGGACAGGGGTGGAAATCAGCCCCAGCATTTT.

This clonotype is labeled as medium-sized (0.01 to 0.1%). The CDR3 sequence: CASSRTENTEAFF. CDR3 DNA sequence: TGTGCCAGCAGCCGGACAGAGAACACTGAAGCTTTCTTT. The chain recombines TRBV11-1 with TRBJ1-1; weak D call: TRBD1 (6 bases). The CDR3 extends over 13 amino acids. V lost 5 bases and J lost 1, with 8 bases in between. The germline gives CDR1 SGHAT, CDR2 FQDESV (reference sequence).

In its sample, this clonotype is medium-sized. The V call is TRBV6-5, the J call TRBJ1-2, with D unresolved. The CDR3 has 12 residues. Germline CDR1 MNHEY, CDR2 SVGAGI. V gave up 0 bases and J gave up 3 bases, with 2 bases separating them. The CDR3 region has the DNA TGTGCCAGCAGTTACTCGGACTATGGCTACACCTTC. It translates to CASSYSDYGYTF.

This clonotype is classed as medium-sized. The gene calls are TRBV6-5 and TRBJ1-5, with D hard to call. The CDR3 consists of 13 residues. CDR1 MNHEY and CDR2 SVGAGI come from the germline V gene. With 0 bases removed from V and 4 bases from J, the gap between germline ends came to 4 bases. CDR3 in amino acids: CASSYSLNQPQHF. The CDR3 DNA sequence: TGTGCCAGCAGTTACTCACTGAATCAGCCCCAGCATTTT.

This clonotype rates as medium-sized (0.01 to 0.1%). The gene calls are TRBV6-5 and TRBJ1-6; maybe TRBD1 (5 bases). This CDR3 has 13 amino acids. The germline V and J ends were trimmed by 11 bases and 6 bases, with 14 bases remaining between them. CDR1 is MNHEY, CDR2 SVGAGI, per germline. CDR3: CASGGFGNSPLHF. As DNA, the CDR3 is TGTGCCTCCGGGGGGTTCGGTAATTCACCCCTCCACTTT.

This clonotype is medium-sized. The chain links TRBV5-6 to TRBJ1-6; TRBD1 matches at 9 bases. CDR1 SGHDT and CDR2 YYEEEE come from the germline V gene. V trimming: 4 bases; J trimming: 0 bases; junction bases outside the gene matches: 5. CDR3 length: 17 residues. CDR3 bases: TGTGCCAGCAGCCCCGGGACAGGGTTCTCCTATAATTCACCCCTCCACTTT. It encodes CASSPGTGFSYNSPLHF.

This clonotype is classed as medium-sized. The chain couples TRBV6-2 or TRBV6-3 to TRBJ2-7; D unresolved. The CDR3 runs 15 residues. V lost 0 bases and J lost 3, with 12 bases in between. From germline, CDR1 is MNHEY and CDR2 SVGEGT. This CDR3 reads CASSYSERHGYEQYF. The CDR3 coding sequence is TGTGCCAGCAGTTACTCGGAGAGGCACGGCTACGAGCAGTACTTC.

This clonotype is classed as medium-sized. This chain joins TRBV25-1 and TRBJ1-1; TRBD1 matches at 7 bases. CDR1 and CDR2 from the germline V gene are MGHDK and SYGVNS. The CDR3 has 14 residues. Trimming cost V 6 bases and J 3 bases; bases outside gene matches: 7. The DNA of the CDR3 is TGTGCCAGCAGCACAGGGGTCGCGGACACTGAAGCTTTCTTT. Its protein product is CASSTGVADTEAFF.

The gene calls are TRBV20-1 and TRBJ1-1; D is perhaps TRBD1 (6 bases). Germline V CDR1 and CDR2: DFQATT, SNEGSKA (reference sequence). This CDR3 is 12 amino acids long. V lost 0 bases and J 7 bases, leaving 9 bases between the germline ends. CDR3 sequence reads: CSARDRTVEAFF. For the CDR3, the DNA is TGCAGTGCTAGAGACCGGACAGTTGAAGCTTTCTTT.

This clonotype is judged medium-sized. The rearrangement uses TRBV6-1 and TRBJ1-2; TRBD1 might be the D (5 bases). The CDR3 has 14 amino acids. V dropped 2 bases and J dropped 3 bases, with 10 bases sitting between them. Germline-derived CDR1 and CDR2 are MNHNS and SASEGT. CDR3 region: CASSESGRDYGYTF. Written as DNA, the CDR3 is TGTGCCAGCAGTGAAAGTGGCAGGGACTATGGCTACACCTTC.

In its sample, this clonotype is medium-sized. This sequence joins TRBV19 and TRBJ2-2; D is tentatively TRBD1 or TRBD2 (6 bases each). This CDR3 has 16 amino acids. Germline values: CDR1 LNHDA, CDR2 SQIVND (reference sequence). V was clipped by 0 bases and J by 7 bases, with 15 bases between them. The CDR3 protein is CASSIEGGISGGELFF. CDR3 nucleotides: TGTGCCAGTAGTATAGAAGGGGGGATTTCAGGCGGGGAGCTGTTTTTT.

This clonotype was observed a handful of times. The chain combines TRBV27 with TRBJ1-1; tentative D call: TRBD1 (5 bases). The CDR3 totals 13 residues. The germline V gene encodes CDR1 MNHEY and CDR2 SMNVEV (reference sequence). The V gene lost 6 bases and the J gene lost 1 base, with 9 bases spanning the gap. The CDR3 is CASRGRPNTEAFF. The CDR3 bases are TGTGCCAGCAGGGGACGTCCGAACACTGAAGCTTTCTTT.

By proportion, this clonotype is medium-sized. This chain joins TRBV6-2 or TRBV6-3 and TRBJ2-7; 13 bases fit TRBD2. CDR3 length: 15 amino acids. The J segment lost 0 bases and the V segment lost 6 bases, leaving 2 bases of the junction unmatched. Germline CDR1 is MNHEY and CDR2 is SVGEGT. The CDR3 reads CASRLAGGSSYEQYV. The CDR3 coding sequence is TGTGCCAGCAGACTAGCGGGAGGGAGCTCCTACGAGCAGTACGTC.

This clonotype was seen a handful of times. The chain employs TRBV30 and TRBJ1-5, with D perhaps matching TRBD1 (6 bases). The V gene lost 2 bases and the J gene lost 1 base, with 15 bases spanning the gap. This CDR3 comprises 16 residues. The germline gives CDR1 GTSNPN, CDR2 SVGIG (reference sequence). The CDR3 protein is CAWSPITGSSNQPQHF. CDR3 nucleotide sequence: TGTGCCTGGAGTCCAATCACAGGGTCCAGCAATCAGCCCCAGCATTTT.

This clonotype occurred a few times. This chain links TRBV6-5 with TRBJ1-2, with 9 bases lining up with TRBD1. Germline CDR1 and CDR2: MNHEY and SVGAGI. This CDR3 is built from 13 residues. V gave up 5 bases and J gave up 7 bases; unmatched junction bases: 5. The CDR3 protein is CASSQTGGGGYTF. DNA for the CDR3: TGTGCCAGCAGTCAGACAGGGGGTGGTGGCTACACCTTC.

This clonotype is labeled as medium-sized. V and J are TRBV19 and TRBJ1-2; D unresolved. Deletions cut 4 bases from V and 4 bases from J, with 16 bases between. This CDR3 region has 15 residues. Germline values: CDR1 LNHDA, CDR2 SQIVND (reference sequence). The CDR3 reads CASSTRLDSGYGYTF. The CDR3 nucleotides read TGTGCCAGTAGTACTCGTTTAGATTCAGGCTATGGCTACACCTTC. Drawing the rest from reference TRBV19 and TRBJ1-2, the complete variable domain is DGGITQSPKYLFRKEGQNVTLSCEQNLNHDAMYWYRQDPGQGLRLIYYSQIVNDFQKGDIAEGYSVSREKKESFPLTVTSAQKNPTAFYLCASSTRLDSGYGYTFGSGTRLTVV.

This clonotype was observed a few times. The V and J genes are TRBV10-1 and TRBJ1-2; 10 bases fit TRBD1. The junction had 5 bases not matched to a gene; V was cut back by 0 bases and J by 4 bases. The germline V gene has CDR1 WNHNN and CDR2 SYGVQD (reference sequence). The length of the CDR3 is 16 residues. CDR3 nucleotide sequence: TGCGCCAGCAGTGAGTCCAGGACAGGGGGAAGCTATGGCTACACCTTC. Protein product: CASSESRTGGSYGYTF.

The CDR3 is CASSLARGMGSARGNTIYF. CDR3 coding DNA: TGTGCCAGCAGCTTAGCTAGGGGGATGGGGTCCGCTAGAGGAAACACCATATATTTT. The chain uses TRBV7-2 and TRBJ1-3; tentative D call: TRBD1 (6 bases). The CDR3 runs 19 residues. Germline CDR1 SGHTA, CDR2 FQGNSA. V was pared by 0 bases and J by 4 bases, with 22 bases between. The full variable domain, rest sourced from reference TRBV7-2 and TRBJ1-3, is GAGVSQSPSNKVTEKGKDVELRCDPISGHTALYWYRQSLGQGLEFLIYFQGNSAPDKSGLPSDRFSAERTGGSVSTLTIQRTQQEDSAVYLCASSLARGMGSARGNTIYFGEGSWLTVV.

A note on this clonotype: A much bigger clone sits one base away, suggesting this may be a read error. V usage is TRBV29-1 and J usage is TRBJ1-1; perhaps TRBD1 as D (5 bases). The CDR3 is 11 residues long. Germline V lookup: CDR1 SQVTM, CDR2 ANQGSEA. This CDR3 is CSAGTNTGAFF. The CDR3 DNA reads TGCAGCGCTGGGACGAACACTGGAGCTTTCTTT.

As regards this clonotype: This may come from a read error, since a much larger clone is one base off. The chain uses TRBV6-6 and TRBJ2-1; 7 bases map to TRBD1. CDR3 length equals 13 residues. Unmatched junction bases numbered 7, after V lost 5 bases and J lost 9 bases. Germline V CDR1 and CDR2: MNHNY, SVGAGI (reference sequence). In nucleotides, the CDR3 is TGTGCCAGCAGTCGGACAGGTTTGGGTGAGCAGTTCTTC. Translated, it gives CASSRTGLGEQFF.

This clonotype is classed as medium-sized. The chain combines TRBV19 with TRBJ2-7; either TRBD1 or TRBD2 may fit D (6 bases each). V was cut by 0 bases and J by 6 bases, with 15 bases left in between. Per germline, CDR1 LNHDA and CDR2 SQIVND (reference sequence). CDR3 length: 15 amino acids. CDR3: CASSIDLRGQGEQYF. The CDR3 nucleotides read TGTGCCAGTAGTATAGATCTACGGGGGCAAGGCGAGCAGTACTTC.

The V call is TRBV5-4, the J call TRBJ1-1; tentatively, D is TRBD1 (5 bases). There are 13 residues in the CDR3. Germline values: CDR1 SGHNT, CDR2 YYREEE (reference sequence). Trimming took off 0 bases at V and 5 bases at J, with 8 bases between the two ends. The CDR3 region has the DNA TGTGCCAGCAGCTTGGAGGGGTCGACTGAAGCTTTCTTT. It codes for CASSLEGSTEAFF.

This clonotype is judged medium-sized. CDR3 bases: TGTGCTAGTGCTCGACAGTCGAACACTGAAGCTTTCTTT. It is translated as CASARQSNTEAFF. The J gene is TRBJ1-1, the V gene TRBV12-5; maybe TRBD1 (5 bases). The CDR3 is 13 amino acids. The germline V and J ends were trimmed by 7 bases and 1 base, with 10 bases remaining between them. Germline V CDR1 and CDR2: LGHNT, FRNRAP. Using reference TRBV12-5 and TRBJ1-1 for the parts outside the CDR3, the full variable domain is DARVTQTPRHKVTEMGQEVTMRCQPILGHNTVFWYRQTMMQGLELLAYFRNRAPLDDSGMPKDRFSAEMPDATLATLKIQPSEPRDSAVYFCASARQSNTEAFFGQGTRLTVV.

In this sample, this clonotype is medium-sized (0.01 to 0.1%). The chain combines TRBV7-9 with TRBJ2-3; 7 nucleotides align to TRBD1. This CDR3 has 15 residues. Germline-derived CDR1 and CDR2 are SEHNR and FQNEAQ (reference sequence). The ends lost 5 bases at V and 1 base at J; junction bases unmatched: 6. CDR3 sequence reads: CASSIYRGGTDTQYF. The CDR3 DNA follows: TGTGCCAGCAGCATTTACAGGGGAGGCACAGATACGCAGTATTTT.

This clonotype has just a few counts. The chain is built from TRBV18 and TRBJ1-5; TRBD1 matches at 8 bases. The ends lost 6 bases at V and 6 bases at J; junction bases unmatched: 10. Germline CDR1 is KGHSH and CDR2 is LQKENI. This CDR3 contains 15 residues. The CDR3 protein is CASSPGQGTGQPQHF. For the CDR3, the DNA is TGTGCCAGCTCGCCCGGACAGGGAACGGGTCAGCCCCAGCATTTT.

In regard to this clonotype: A clone one base away is much larger, so this may be a read error. The V and J genes are TRBV5-4 and TRBJ1-1; the D gene is possibly TRBD1 (5 bases). Germline loops: CDR1 SGHNT, CDR2 YYREEE (reference sequence). CDR3 length: 15 residues. The CDR3 coding sequence is TGTGCCAGCAGCTTAAGGGACCTGGGTGGCACTGAAGATTTCTTT. Residues: CASSLRDLGGTEDFF.

This clonotype is classed as large (0.1 to 1%). The chain combines TRBV29-1 with TRBJ1-1; no definite D call. This CDR3 contains 12 residues. CDR1 SQVTM and CDR2 ANQGSEA come from the germline V gene. V gave up 5 bases and J gave up 1 base, with 8 bases separating them. CDR3 in DNA: TGCAGCGTTTCGGACGGGAACACTGAAGCTTTCTTT. Translated, it gives CSVSDGNTEAFF.

There are a few counts of this clonotype. This chain uses TRBV7-2 with TRBJ1-2; D not certain. Trimming took 5 bases from V and 4 from J, leaving 11 bases between them. This CDR3 comprises 13 residues. CDR1 is SGHTA and CDR2 is FQGNSA in the germline V gene. The CDR3 protein is CASSPAAGYGYTF. The DNA for the CDR3 is TGTGCCAGCAGCCCCGCCGCAGGCTATGGCTACACCTTC.

In its sample, this clonotype ranks as medium-sized (0.01 to 0.1%). The V and J genes are TRBV19 and TRBJ1-1; no clear D. The V gene's germline CDR1 is LNHDA and CDR2 SQIVND (reference sequence). CDR3 length: 14 amino acids. This CDR3 reads CVTRQTHLNTEAFF. In DNA form, the CDR3 reads TGTGTCACGCGCCAAACCCACCTGAACACTGAAGCTTTCTTT.

This clonotype is judged large. The chain carries TRBV10-3 and TRBJ1-1; possible D gene TRBD1, 5 bases. From germline, CDR1 is ENHRY and CDR2 SYGVKD. With 2 bases removed from V and 1 base from J, the gap between germline ends came to 5 bases. The CDR3 is made up of 13 amino acids. CDR3 bases: TGTGCCATCAGTGAGACAGGGAACACTGAAGCTTTCTTT. Amino acids: CAISETGNTEAFF.